The 2 T cell receptor beta chains given below trace back to one sample, sequenced in a study of cytomegalovirus exposure and HLA in healthy donors. PCR employed 60 Vbeta and 13 Jbeta primers. Data came from immunoSEQ multiplex PCR; TCRdb stores just in-frame clones and leaves some out. The sample includes some 69,000 clones, approximately 70% of them seen just once. Input material: PBMCs. All receptors come from a male donor in good health and CMV-seropositive.

V usage is TRBV5-1 and J usage is TRBJ1-1; D is possibly TRBD1 (5 bases). CDR1 and CDR2 (germline): SGHRS, YFSETQ. The CDR3 loop spans 14 amino acids. With 0 bases removed from V and 4 bases from J, the gap between germline ends came to 10 bases. In DNA form, the CDR3 reads TGCGCCAGCAGCTTGGGCGGGGGGAGCACTGAAGCTTTCTTT. It codes for CASSLGGGSTEAFF.

Details on this clone: Other DNA sequences within the sample encode an identical CDR3. The genes are TRBV19 and TRBJ1-1; perhaps TRBD1 as D (5 bases). The germline V gene encodes CDR1 LNHDA and CDR2 SQIVND (reference sequence). The CDR3 has 14 residues. Trimming took 3 bases from V and 2 from J, leaving 10 bases between them. CDR3 sequence: CASSIGQGNTEAFF. DNA of the CDR3: TGTGCCAGTAGTATCGGGCAGGGTAACACTGAAGCTTTCTTT.